This is a list of T cell receptor beta chains from one sample in a study of cytotoxic CD8 clonotypes in ibrutinib-treated CLL. Here immunoSEQ multiplex PCR was the method, and the copy in TCRdb shows in-frame clones only, minus some. The sample has 150,000 to 200,000 clones, around 70% seen once; the top ten hold under 15%. Sample: PBMCs, taken after 24 months of ibrutinib treatment. The receptors were gathered from a human donor with chronic lymphocytic leukemia. The CDR3 runs from the conserved cysteine through the conserved F or W. The order of the fields is J gene, clone size, D gene, CDR3 length, V gene, CDR3 protein, CDR3 DNA. The D gene is left open where the match is weak. Expanded clones get a size class; other rows say once, few or many, or leave the size out.

J: TRBJ1-1
size: .
D: .
length: 14
V: TRBV4-2
CDR3: CASSQDLGFPEAFF
DNA: TGTGCCAGCAGCCAAGATCTGGGCTTCCCTGAAGCTTTCTTT

J: TRBJ2-5
size: .
D: .
length: 16
V: TRBV7-6
CDR3: CASSLGKRDRKETQYF
DNA: TGTGCCAGCAGCTTAGGCAAGAGGGATAGGAAAGAGACCCAGTACTTC

J: TRBJ1-4
size: .
D: .
length: 15
V: TRBV29-1
CDR3: CSVEDLRQSYEKLFF
DNA: TGCAGCGTTGAAGATCTAAGACAGTCCTATGAAAAACTGTTTTTT

J: TRBJ2-1
size: .
D: .
length: 14
V: TRBV28
CDR3: CASMALSSYNEQFF
DNA: TGTGCCAGCATGGCGCTGAGCTCCTACAATGAGCAGTTCTTC

J: TRBJ2-5
size: .
D: TRBD2
length: 16
V: TRBV5-6
CDR3: CASRPMPGLAEETQYF
DNA: TGTGCCAGCAGGCCAATGCCGGGACTAGCAGAAGAGACCCAGTACTTC

J: TRBJ2-5
size: few
D: .
length: 14
V: TRBV4-1
CDR3: CASSPPTGRETQYF
DNA: TGCGCCAGCAGCCCCCCCACAGGGCGAGAGACCCAGTACTTC

J: TRBJ2-3
size: .
D: TRBD2
length: 15
V: TRBV11-2
CDR3: CASSLGTSGTDTQYF
DNA: TGTGCCAGCAGCTTGGGGACTAGCGGTACAGATACGCAGTATTTT

J: TRBJ2-5
size: .
D: TRBD2
length: 13
V: TRBV7-3
CDR3: CASSWTSGETQYF
DNA: TGTGCCAGCAGCTGGACTAGCGGGGAGACCCAGTACTTC

J: TRBJ1-3
size: .
D: .
length: 16
V: TRBV4-1
CDR3: CASSQVGPLLGNTIYF
DNA: TGCGCCAGCAGCCAAGTAGGGCCGTTGTTAGGAAACACCATATATTTT

J: TRBJ2-7
size: few
D: .
length: 12
V: TRBV18
CDR3: CASSSGSYEQYF
DNA: TGTGCCAGCTCATCAGGCTCCTACGAGCAGTACTTC

J: TRBJ2-1
size: once
D: .
length: 18
V: TRBV11-2
CDR3: CASSLGRRPLGTYNEQFF
DNA: TGTGCCAGCAGCTTAGGGCGGAGACCTCTAGGAACCTACAATGAGCAGTTCTTC

J: TRBJ2-7
size: once
D: .
length: 12
V: TRBV7-2
CDR3: CASSEPSYEQYF
DNA: TGTGCCAGCAGCGAACCCTCCTACGAGCAGTACTTC

J: TRBJ1-5
size: .
D: .
length: 15
V: TRBV28
CDR3: CASSYLGNSNQPQHF
DNA: TGTGCCAGCAGTTATCTGGGGAACAGCAATCAGCCCCAGCATTTT

J: TRBJ2-1
size: once
D: TRBD1
length: 14
V: TRBV7-2
CDR3: CASISDRGANEQFF
DNA: TGTGCCAGCATCAGCGACAGGGGTGCAAATGAGCAGTTCTTC